This entry describes one TCR beta chain. Its specificity is not known. The entry originates in a study of cytomegalovirus exposure and HLA in healthy donors. Regarding donors, all were healthy bone marrow donors. Both 60 Vbeta primers and 13 Jbeta primers went into the PCR. The repertoire was sequenced with immunoSEQ multiplex PCR; TCRdb's copy has only in-frame clones and lacks some. The table lists approximately 130,000 clones, nearly 80% of them singletons, with 0.95% to 1.4% in the top ten. The study, taken as a whole, reports: Reportedly, fewer N-insertions than the 666-donor mean appeared in an Asian-associated ancestry cluster in a later analysis.

Germline CDR1 is LGHNA and CDR2 is YSLEER. This CDR3 comprises 14 residues. V dropped 3 bases and J dropped 5; count of bases not matched to a gene: 4. The rearrangement links TRBV4-3 to TRBJ1-5; 7 nucleotides agree with TRBD1. The sample consisted of PBMCs. This TCR came from a male donor in good health and CMV-seronegative. CDR3 sequence: CASSQRQGDQPQHF. CDR3 DNA: TGCGCCAGCAGCCAGCGACAGGGAGATCAGCCCCAGCATTTT.